Each of the 16 T cell receptor beta chains below was sequenced from the same sample in a study of cytomegalovirus exposure and HLA in healthy donors. This PCR relied on a set of 60 Vbeta primers and 13 Jbeta primers. Profiling relied on immunoSEQ multiplex PCR, and the TCRdb table lists in-frame clones only, not all of them. The data contain 150,000 to 200,000 clones, under 80% of them singletons. Sample: PBMCs. These receptors were collected from a woman aged 30 to 39 in good health and CMV-seropositive.

This clone came up a few times. The chain carries TRBV7-9 and TRBJ1-2, with no clear D. Trimming took 2 bases from V and 4 from J, leaving 8 bases between them. CDR3 size: 13 residues. From germline, CDR1 is SEHNR and CDR2 FQNEAQ (reference sequence). The CDR3 DNA is TGTGCCAGCAGCTTACGGGGAGGCTATGGCTACACCTTC. Its translation: CASSLRGGYGYTF.

The chain recombines TRBV12-5 with TRBJ1-2; tentatively, D is TRBD1 (5 bases). CDR3 length: 14 amino acids. V was cut by 5 bases and J by 7 bases, with 17 bases left in between. From germline, CDR1 is LGHNT and CDR2 FRNRAP. CDR3 in DNA: TGTGCTAGTGGTCTCGGGCGGCAGGGCCGTGGCTACACCTTC. Its protein is CASGLGRQGRGYTF.

The chain is built from TRBV4-3 and TRBJ2-3, with 10 bases identical to TRBD2. CDR3 length: 18 residues. V shed 0 bases, J shed 0 bases, and the junction held 6 bases outside the gene matches. The germline gives CDR1 LGHNA, CDR2 YSLEER. CDR3 amino acids: CASSQDGFSGGSTDTQYF. In nucleotides, the CDR3 is TGCGCCAGCAGCCAAGATGGCTTTAGCGGGGGGAGCACAGATACGCAGTATTTT.

This clone was picked up one time. This chain connects TRBV11-2 to TRBJ2-7; D is unclear. Trimming shortened V by 1 base and J by 4 bases, and 8 bases separated the two germline ends. Germline V CDR1 and CDR2: SGHAT, FQNNGV. CDR3 length equals 13 residues. CDR3 in amino acids: CASSLVMSYEQYF. DNA for the CDR3: TGTGCCAGCAGCTTAGTGATGAGTTACGAGCAGTACTTC.

The chain has TRBV11-2 and TRBJ2-1; a possible D gene is TRBD1 (5 bases). With 2 bases removed from V and 0 bases from J, the gap between germline ends came to 5 bases. CDR1 and CDR2 from the germline V gene are SGHAT and FQNNGV. The CDR3 has 14 residues. DNA of the CDR3: TGTGCCAGCAGCTTACAGGGCTCCTACAATGAGCAGTTCTTC. Amino acid sequence: CASSLQGSYNEQFF.

This sequence joins TRBV6-5 and TRBJ2-7; D is possibly TRBD1 (6 bases). The CDR3 contains 13 residues. Germline-derived CDR1 and CDR2 are MNHEY and SVGAGI. V lost 5 bases to trimming and J lost 3 bases, with 11 bases between them. For the CDR3, the DNA is TGTGCCAGCAGTCTCTCGACAGGCTACGAGCAGTACTTC. This translates into CASSLSTGYEQYF.

The count of this clone is one. V gene TRBV6-5 combines with J gene TRBJ1-2; D is uncertain. Germline CDR1 reads MNHEY; CDR2 reads SVGAGI. V shed 6 bases and J shed 1 base, with 9 bases lying between them. This CDR3 is built from 13 residues. The chain's CDR3 is CASSPQVNYGYTF. The CDR3 DNA sequence: TGTGCCAGCAGCCCCCAGGTTAACTATGGCTACACCTTC.

In this sample, this clone turned up a few times. CDR3 DNA sequence: TGCGCCAGCAGCCCACTAGCGGGGGGGGAGAATGAGCAGTTCTTC. Its translation: CASSPLAGGENEQFF. The chain links TRBV5-1 to TRBJ2-1; 13 nucleotides line up with TRBD2. The length of the CDR3 is 15 residues. V shed 4 bases and J 7 bases; nucleotides not matched to a gene: 5. From germline, CDR1 is SGHRS and CDR2 YFSETQ.

The chain links TRBV30 to TRBJ1-5, with 8 nucleotides matching TRBD1. Germline V CDR1 and CDR2: GTSNPN, SVGIG (reference sequence). V lost 4 bases to trimming and J lost 0 bases; unmatched junction nucleotides: 11. The CDR3 is 17 residues long. CDR3 amino acids: CAWTRDRLTHSNQPQHF. CDR3 nucleotides: TGTGCCTGGACTCGGGACAGGCTTACCCATAGCAATCAGCCCCAGCATTTT.

Only a few counts were recorded for this clone. This chain connects TRBV6-6 to TRBJ1-5, with 8 bases aligning to TRBD1. Losses at the gene ends were 5 bases for V and 2 bases for J; bases not matched to a gene: 5. From germline, CDR1 is MNHNY and CDR2 SVGAGI (reference sequence). This CDR3 has 15 residues. The CDR3 is CASSKPGQGNQPQHF. The CDR3 nucleotides are TGTGCCAGCAGTAAGCCGGGACAGGGCAATCAGCCCCAGCATTTT.

This chain connects TRBV19 to TRBJ1-4; tentative D call: TRBD1 (5 bases). Looked up from germline, CDR1 is LNHDA and CDR2 is SQIVND (reference sequence). The CDR3 totals 13 residues. V was trimmed by 10 bases and J by 4 bases, leaving 13 bases between them. The CDR3 sequence is CATARGLNEKLFF. The CDR3 bases are TGTGCCACCGCGCGGGGACTTAATGAAAAACTGTTTTTT.

J is TRBJ2-5 and V is TRBV5-1, with 9 bases lining up with TRBD1. The germline gives CDR1 SGHRS, CDR2 YFSETQ. Unmatched junction bases numbered 4, after V lost 7 bases and J lost 0 bases. The CDR3 extends over 14 amino acids. CDR3 DNA: TGCGCCAGCGCCAGACAGGGGGACCAAGAGACCCAGTACTTC. Residues: CASARQGDQETQYF. The full variable domain, in which reference TRBV5-1 and TRBJ2-5 provide the parts outside the CDR3, is KAGVTQTPRYLIKTRGQQVTLSCSPISGHRSVSWYQQTPGQGLQFLFEYFSETQRNKGNFPGRFSGRQFSNSRSEMNVSTLELGDSALYLCASARQGDQETQYFGPGTRLLVL.

The V gene is TRBV4-1, the J gene TRBJ1-1; 10 bases map to TRBD1. CDR1 is MGHRA, CDR2 YSYEKL, per germline. V lost 1 base to trimming and J lost 5 bases; unmatched junction nucleotides: 4. The CDR3 runs 15 residues. For the CDR3, the DNA is TGCGCCAGCAGCCAAGTAGGACAGGGGGTTACTGAAGCTTTCTTT. Translation: CASSQVGQGVTEAFF.

This clone has just a few counts. The CDR3 DNA is TGCGCCAGCAGCCAGGACAGGGTTTACGAGCAGTACTTC. This codes for CASSQDRVYEQYF. The rearrangement joins TRBV4-1 to TRBJ2-7, with 8 positions matching TRBD1. Germline-derived CDR1 and CDR2 are MGHRA and YSYEKL. This CDR3 is built from 13 residues. V dropped 3 bases and J dropped 4; count of bases not matched to a gene: 2.

The chain carries TRBV5-5 and TRBJ2-7; D perhaps matches TRBD2 (5 bases). Germline lookup yields CDR1 SGHKS and CDR2 YYEKEE (reference sequence). The V and J ends lost 4 bases and 0 bases respectively, with 11 bases between them. CDR3 size: 14 residues. The CDR3 region has the DNA TGTGCCAGCAGCATCCGGGATTTCTCCTACGAGCAGTACTTC. Protein: CASSIRDFSYEQYF.

The rearrangement joins TRBV7-9 to TRBJ2-1; D gene unclear. The CDR3 sequence is 17 residues long. CDR1 is SEHNR and CDR2 is FQNEAQ in the germline V gene (reference sequence). Between the trimmed V and J ends, which lost 5 bases and 0 bases, there was a span of 17 bases. The CDR3, as DNA: TGTGCCAGCAGCACGAGGTTGGTCGGAAGCTCCTACAATGAGCAGTTCTTC. This sequence encodes CASSTRLVGSSYNEQFF.